This is a list of T cell receptor beta chains from one sample in a study of shared clonotypes between healthy human individuals. Sequencing was performed with immunoSEQ multiplex PCR; in TCRdb, only in-frame clones are kept and a portion is missing. The data hold fewer than 600,000 clones, with roughly 80% observed a single time. Sequencing was done on a sample of PBMCs. These receptors were collected from a woman aged 40 to 50 in good health. Some clones in this sample may be carry-over from other donors' samples. The CDR3 runs from the conserved cysteine through the conserved F or W. The D gene is left open where the match is weak. Not all rows give a size; the values are once, few, many and, for expanded clones, a class.

J gene,D gene,V gene,clone size,CDR3 protein,CDR3 DNA
TRBJ1-1,NA,TRBV15,NA,CATSSRGFGTEAFF,TGTGCCACCAGCAGCAGGGGTTTTGGCACTGAAGCTTTCTTT
TRBJ2-7,TRBD2,TRBV5-4,once,CASSRGVVQSEQYF,TGTGCCAGCAGCCGGGGGGTAGTGCAATCCGAGCAGTACTTC
TRBJ1-1,NA,TRBV29-1,NA,CSVDEMTAKNTEAFF,TGCAGCGTCGATGAAATGACAGCCAAGAACACTGAAGCTTTCTTT
TRBJ2-1,TRBD2,TRBV28,NA,CANGRASSYNEQFF,TGTGCCAACGGGAGGGCCAGCTCCTACAATGAGCAGTTCTTC
TRBJ2-1,TRBD2,TRBV10-2,many,CATVLAGGYNEQFF,TGCGCCACCGTACTAGCGGGAGGGTACAATGAGCAGTTCTTC
TRBJ2-3,TRBD2,TRBV7-2,NA,CASSFLAAGQYF,TGTGCCAGCAGTTTCCTAGCGGCGGGGCAGTATTTT
TRBJ2-2,NA,TRBV4-3,NA,CASSQDRNTGELFF,TGCGCCAGCAGCCAAGATAGGAACACCGGGGAGCTGTTTTTT
TRBJ1-5,NA,TRBV2,NA,CASSKDIDQPQHF,TGTGCCAGCAGTAAGGACATCGATCAGCCCCAGCATTTT
TRBJ2-1,TRBD1,TRBV19,few,CASSGTGKGNEQFF,TGTGCCAGTAGTGGGACAGGGAAAGGGAATGAGCAGTTCTTC
TRBJ2-7,NA,TRBV7-9,few,CASSFASAYSYEQYF,TGTGCCAGCAGCTTCGCTAGCGCCTATTCCTACGAGCAGTACTTC